What follows is one T cell receptor beta chain and its context. Its specificity is unknown. This entry is derived from a study of shared clonotypes between healthy human individuals. Overall study: Sampling drew on donors who were a couple of women and a few men aged 18 to 49. Researchers assigned three CD4 naive, three CD4 memory, two CD8 naive and one CD8 memory plate to each donor. General study results and limits: Naive subsets tended to show greater estimated richness than memory subsets.

Negatively enriched CD4+ T cells were divided by CD45RA into naive and memory. The repertoire was sequenced with immunoSEQ multiplex PCR; TCRdb's copy has only in-frame clones and lacks some. The sample holds 2 million to 3 million clones, over 85% seen once. V was clipped by 7 bases and J by 3 bases; unmatched bases: 15. The CDR3 is 16 residues long. The V gene's germline CDR1 is SGHRS and CDR2 YFSETQ. The origin of this receptor is a young man in good health. Some clones in this sample may be carry-over from other donors' samples. Sequencing used naive CD4+ T cells from PBMCs. Subset noted: CD45RA+ positively selected. The genes are TRBV5-1 and TRBJ2-7, with 8 bases identical to TRBD1. The CDR3 DNA is TGCGCCAGCGGCCCAGGTCTACGGACAGGGATCTACGAGCAGTACTTC. It encodes CASGPGLRTGIYEQYF. Supplemented by reference TRBV5-1 and TRBJ2-7, the full variable domain reads KAGVTQTPRYLIKTRGQQVTLSCSPISGHRSVSWYQQTPGQGLQFLFEYFSETQRNKGNFPGRFSGRQFSNSRSEMNVSTLELGDSALYLCASGPGLRTGIYEQYFGPGTRLTVT.